A selection of T cell receptor beta chains follows, all from one sample in a study of cytomegalovirus exposure and HLA in healthy donors. Sequencing used immunoSEQ multiplex PCR; TCRdb keeps in-frame clones, though not all of them. The data hold 200,000 to 250,000 clones, with about 83% observed a single time. The specimen was PBMCs. Receptor source: a human donor in good health. Both conserved end residues are part of each CDR3. Fields, in order: clone size, J gene, D gene, V gene, CDR3 protein, CDR3 DNA. The D gene is left open where the match is weak. Expanded clones are given a class, and other clones once, few, many or no size at all.

- TRBJ2-7 TRBD2 TRBV11-2 CASSSAGTSGSEQYF TGTGCCAGCAGCTCGGCCGGGACTAGCGGGAGCGAGCAGTACTTC
- TRBJ1-1 - TRBV2 CASSWRTALNTEAFF TGTGCCAGCAGTTGGAGGACAGCACTTAACACTGAAGCTTTCTTT
few TRBJ2-6 - TRBV11-3 CASSLNSDGANVLTF TGTGCCAGCAGCTTGAATAGCGATGGGGCCAACGTCCTGACTTTC
few TRBJ1-2 - TRBV7-2 CASSRDGNYGYTF TGTGCCAGCAGTCGCGACGGGAACTATGGCTACACCTTC
- TRBJ2-7 TRBD2 TRBV9 CASSVVPSGMGDAEQYF TGTGCCAGCAGCGTAGTGCCTAGCGGGATGGGGGATGCCGAGCAGTACTTC
- TRBJ1-2 TRBD1 TRBV2 CASSWGQGANYGYTF TGTGCCAGCAGTTGGGGACAGGGGGCTAACTATGGCTACACCTTC
- TRBJ2-2 TRBD1 TRBV4-1 CASSHLSRQGRTGELFF TGCGCCAGCAGCCATTTATCGCGACAGGGGCGCACCGGGGAGCTGTTTTTT
- TRBJ2-7 TRBD2 TRBV2 CASSERLAGVNEQYF TGTGCCAGCAGTGAACGTCTAGCGGGAGTTAACGAGCAGTACTTC
- TRBJ1-2 TRBD1 TRBV20-1 CSARTGHGYTF TGCAGTGCCCGGACAGGGCATGGCTACACCTTC
- TRBJ2-7 - TRBV7-9 CASSKTGDTDEQYF TGTGCCAGCAGCAAGACCGGGGACACCGACGAGCAGTACTTC
- TRBJ2-5 - TRBV7-9 CASSSHGLETQYF TGTGCCAGCAGCTCACACGGACTGGAGACCCAGTACTTC
- TRBJ2-5 TRBD1 TRBV7-7 CASTRGTGQETQYF TGTGCTAGCACTCGCGGGACAGGGCAAGAGACCCAGTACTTC
- TRBJ2-5 - TRBV29-1 CSGLTGWETQYF TGCAGCGGCCTGACTGGGTGGGAGACCCAGTACTTC
- TRBJ2-1 - TRBV5-1 CASSLVASEYNEQFF TGCGCCAGCAGCTTGGTGGCTAGCGAGTACAATGAGCAGTTCTTC
- TRBJ2-6 - TRBV27 CASSSGAGANVLTF TGTGCCAGCAGTTCAGGGGCCGGGGCCAACGTCCTGACTTTC
- TRBJ2-3 TRBD2 TRBV6-6 CASSPLAGSTDTQYF TGTGCCAGCAGTCCACTAGCGGGAAGCACAGATACGCAGTATTTT
- TRBJ2-1 TRBD2 TRBV4-3 CASSSSGWNEQFF TGCGCCAGCAGCTCTAGCGGGTGGAATGAGCAGTTCTTC
- TRBJ2-7 TRBD2 TRBV9 CASSAGLAGGPFDEQYF TGTGCCAGCAGCGCGGGACTAGCGGGAGGGCCCTTCGACGAGCAGTACTTC
- TRBJ2-5 - TRBV11-2 CASSLQRQETQYF TGTGCCAGCAGCTTACAGCGTCAAGAGACCCAGTACTTC
- TRBJ2-7 TRBD2 TRBV18 CASSPPRGLAGGTSYEQYF TGTGCCAGCTCACCACCGAGAGGACTAGCGGGAGGGACTTCCTACGAGCAGTACTTC
- TRBJ1-1 TRBD1 TRBV28 CASSRGDRVQNTEAFF TGTGCCAGCAGCCGCGGAGACAGGGTCCAGAACACTGAAGCTTTCTTT
- TRBJ2-2 TRBD2 TRBV18 CASSHRTSGRASDGELFF TGTGCCAGCTCACACCGGACTAGCGGGAGGGCCTCGGACGGGGAGCTGTTTTTT
- TRBJ1-2 - TRBV5-1 CASSPLTGSSYGYTF TGCGCCAGCAGCCCCCTGACGGGGTCCAGCTATGGCTACACCTTC
- TRBJ1-1 TRBD1 TRBV27 CASSFGTGNTEAFF TGTGCCAGCAGTTTTGGGACAGGGAACACTGAAGCTTTCTTT
- TRBJ2-7 - TRBV7-9 CASSARVAGLYEQYF TGTGCCAGCAGCGCCAGGGTTGCAGGGCTCTACGAGCAGTACTTC
few TRBJ1-1 - TRBV19 CATSGSRSTEAFF TGTGCCACCTCAGGCAGCAGATCCACTGAAGCTTTCTTT
- TRBJ2-7 TRBD2 TRBV18 CAGREGEQYF TGTGCCGGGAGGGAGGGCGAGCAGTACTTC
- TRBJ2-5 - TRBV29-1 CSVRRGSARQETQYF TGCAGCGTCCGCCGGGGGTCGGCACGACAAGAGACCCAGTACTTC
- TRBJ1-1 - TRBV6-6 CASSYLPGGTEAFF TGTGCCAGCAGTTACCTCCCGGGGGGCACTGAAGCTTTCTTT
- TRBJ2-5 TRBD2 TRBV6-1 CATRSAGVVETQYF TGTGCCACCCGATCTGCGGGAGTCGTGGAGACCCAGTACTTC
- TRBJ2-7 TRBD2 TRBV7-2 CASSLERLAGVSYEQYF TGTGCCAGCAGCTTAGAGCGACTAGCGGGAGTCTCATACGAGCAGTACTTC
once TRBJ1-2 - TRBV20-1 CSAQDSYGYTF TGCAGTGCACAGGACAGCTATGGCTACACCTTC
- TRBJ2-2 - TRBV7-6 CASSLTSTIDLVGELFF TGTGCCAGCAGCCTCACCTCCACGATAGATCTGGTCGGGGAGCTGTTTTTT
- TRBJ1-2 - TRBV29-1 CSVDPGNYGYTF TGCAGCGTTGACCCAGGGAACTATGGCTACACCTTC
- TRBJ2-1 TRBD1 TRBV5-1 CASSLRPPGQGYKAGQFF TGCGCCAGCAGCTTGAGGCCGCCGGGACAGGGGTACAAGGCGGGGCAGTTCTTC
- TRBJ1-5 - TRBV27 CATASLDGNSNQPQHF TGTGCCACCGCTTCACTAGACGGTAATAGCAATCAGCCCCAGCATTTT
once TRBJ1-4 TRBD1 TRBV2 CASREGQINEKLFF TGTGCCAGCAGGGAGGGACAGATTAATGAAAAACTGTTTTTT
once TRBJ1-2 TRBD1 TRBV27 CASSLVGQSNYGYTF TGTGCCAGCAGTTTAGTGGGACAGTCTAACTATGGCTACACCTTC
- TRBJ2-7 TRBD2 TRBV10-3 CAISVGLAGVYEQYF TGTGCCATCAGCGTCGGACTAGCGGGAGTCTACGAGCAGTACTTC
- TRBJ2-5 TRBD1 TRBV2 CASTDRGLFQETQYF TGTGCCAGCACCGACAGGGGGCTCTTCCAAGAGACCCAGTACTTC
- TRBJ2-3 TRBD2 TRBV29-1 CSVVRLAGNTDTQYF TGCAGCGTTGTGAGACTAGCGGGGAACACAGATACGCAGTATTTT
- TRBJ2-7 TRBD2 TRBV7-9 CASSPVAGVVPYEQYF TGTGCCAGCAGCCCGGTAGCGGGAGTCGTCCCCTACGAGCAGTACTTC
- TRBJ1-1 - TRBV19 CASQKGYTEAFF TGTGCCAGCCAAAAGGGGTACACTGAAGCTTTCTTT
- TRBJ1-4 - TRBV4-1 CASSHAYRASFGKLFF TGCGCCAGCAGCCATGCCTACAGGGCATCCTTTGGAAAACTGTTTTTT
- TRBJ2-2 TRBD2 TRBV5-6 CASSFSGVQITGELFF TGTGCCAGCAGCTTCAGCGGGGTACAAATAACCGGGGAGCTGTTTTTT
- TRBJ2-6 TRBD1 TRBV5-4 CASSLPTGAYGANVLTF TGTGCCAGCAGCTTGCCGACAGGGGCGTACGGGGCCAACGTCCTGACTTTC
- TRBJ2-1 TRBD2 TRBV30 CAWSTGLIAGGNEQFF TGTGCCTGGAGTACGGGACTAATAGCGGGAGGTAATGAGCAGTTCTTC
- TRBJ2-5 - TRBV5-4 CASSLNGGGETQYF TGTGCCAGCAGCTTGAACGGCGGAGGGGAGACCCAGTACTTC